Sequencing of this T cell receptor (beta chain) was carried out in a study of T-cell memory formation after mild COVID-19. Study observations and caveats: CD4/CD8 balance characterized clones contracting day 15 to 85, and CD4+ skew characterized later expanders. SARS-CoV-2 specificity of second-wave clones peaking day 37 was unconfirmed. Mainly CM and EM harbored the contracting CD4+ clones; mainly EMRA harbored the CD8+ ones.

A 5'RACE reaction primed in the constant segment made cDNA libraries of TCR alpha and TCR beta, and these carried sample barcodes and UMIs. Via MiXCR, TCRdb re-called the 5' RACE reads, giving one row per CDR3 protein. The table records some 40,000 distinct CDR3 sequences, 7.3% of them present only once. This clonotype came up once. The antigen is unknown. The CDR3 is made up of 19 amino acids. CDR1 and CDR2 (germline): KGHDR, SFDVKD. V was trimmed by 4 bases and J by 0 bases, leaving 20 bases between them. Material: PBMCs or a T cell subset sorted from them (not recorded which). This clonotype was sampled from a man younger than 35 who had mild COVID-19 (a few samples of this study predate the infection). Cell type and time point are not known. V is TRBV24-1 and J is TRBJ2-2; D is uncertain. The DNA of the CDR3 is TGTGCCACCAGTGAGGACCGGGTTCGGTTCGCCACGAACACCGGGGAGCTGTTTTTT. Translating gives CATSEDRVRFATNTGELFF.